The sequence of this T cell receptor (beta chain) was determined in a study of cytomegalovirus exposure and HLA in healthy donors. Whole-study findings and limits: Reported results showed that the classifier diagnosed cytomegalovirus status with high specificity and sensitivity. Later on, analysis showed that most CMV-associated TCR beta chains appeared to be HLA-restricted.

A multiplex PCR was run with 60 Vbeta primers and 13 Jbeta primers. Sequencing used immunoSEQ multiplex PCR; TCRdb keeps in-frame clones, though not all of them. This sample's table reports tens of thousands of clones. V was pared by 2 bases and J by 0 bases, with 9 bases of the junction left unmatched. Germline-derived CDR1 and CDR2 are MNHNS and SASEGT. The CDR3 extends over 17 amino acids. Note on this clone: What it binds is not known.

The TCR sequence derives from a male donor in good health and CMV-seronegative. The chain joins TRBV6-1 to TRBJ2-7; TRBD2 aligns across 8 bases. The sequencing input was PBMCs. The CDR3 DNA reads TGTGCCAGCAGTGAAACCCTAGGAGCGGGGGACTCCTACGAGCAGTACTTC. Translating gives CASSETLGAGDSYEQYF.